This T cell receptor (beta chain) was recovered during a study of T cells in Graves' hyperthyroidism and ophthalmopathy. Study conclusions and caveats: Ophthalmopathy onset followed model prediction by a median approximately 5.9 months.

The CDR3 covers 17 residues. Germline V CDR1 and CDR2: MNHNS, SASEGT. V gave up 5 bases and J gave up 0 bases, with 20 bases separating them. With respect to this clonotype: Its antigen is not identified.

Ophthalmopathy cases met thresholds of Clinical Activity Score at least 3, NOSPECS grade at least 4 and duration under 3 months. Reasons for excluding patients were uncontrolled infection, other autoimmune disease, pregnancy or lactation. Used for diagnoses were clinical symptoms, serum thyroxine and TRAb, thyroid ultrasound and orbital computed tomography. Regions amplified from RNA transcripts were the TCR beta CDR3 regions. Carried out on the TCR CDR3, a first-round RT-PCR used the HTBI primer set. MiXCR, run by TCRdb on the multiplex PCR reads, gives a single entry per CDR3 protein. Of around 570,000 distinct CDR3 sequences listed, just under 20% were seen once; the top ten hold about 50%.

This TCR came from a man in his forties or fifties with Graves' ophthalmopathy. The sample consisted of blood. The chain carries TRBV6-1 and TRBJ2-7, with a weak D call TRBD2 (5 bases). CDR3 in amino acids: CASSLGPPRRSSYEQYF. For the CDR3, the DNA is TGTGCCAGCAGTCTCGGGCCCCCCAGGAGGAGCTCCTACGAGCAGTACTTC.